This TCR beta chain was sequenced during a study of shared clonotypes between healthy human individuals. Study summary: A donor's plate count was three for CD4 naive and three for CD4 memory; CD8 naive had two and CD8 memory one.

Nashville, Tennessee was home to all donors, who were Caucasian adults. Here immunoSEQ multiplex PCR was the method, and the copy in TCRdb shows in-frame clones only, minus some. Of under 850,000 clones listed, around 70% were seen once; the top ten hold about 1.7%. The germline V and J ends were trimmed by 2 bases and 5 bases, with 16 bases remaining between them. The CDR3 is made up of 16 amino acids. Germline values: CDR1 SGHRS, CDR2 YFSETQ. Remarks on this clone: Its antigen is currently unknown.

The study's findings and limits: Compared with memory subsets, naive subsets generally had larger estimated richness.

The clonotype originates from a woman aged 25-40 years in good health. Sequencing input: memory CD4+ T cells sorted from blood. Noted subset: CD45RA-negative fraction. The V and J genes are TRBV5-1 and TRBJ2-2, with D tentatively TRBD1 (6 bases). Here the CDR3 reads CASSLYRDGWTGELFF. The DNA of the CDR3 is TGCGCCAGCAGCTTATACAGGGACGGGTGGACCGGGGAGCTGTTTTTT.